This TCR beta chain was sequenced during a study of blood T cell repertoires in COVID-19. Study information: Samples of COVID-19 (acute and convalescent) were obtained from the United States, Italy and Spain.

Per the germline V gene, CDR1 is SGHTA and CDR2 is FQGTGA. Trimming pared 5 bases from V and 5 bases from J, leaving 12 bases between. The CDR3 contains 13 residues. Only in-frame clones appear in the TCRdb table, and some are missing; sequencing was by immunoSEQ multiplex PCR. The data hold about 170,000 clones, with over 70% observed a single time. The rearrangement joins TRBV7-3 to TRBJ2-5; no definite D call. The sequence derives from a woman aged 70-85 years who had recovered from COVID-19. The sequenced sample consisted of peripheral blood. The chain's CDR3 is CASSPQPRETQYF. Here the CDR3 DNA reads TGTGCCAGCAGCCCCCAGCCGCGGGAGACCCAGTACTTC.